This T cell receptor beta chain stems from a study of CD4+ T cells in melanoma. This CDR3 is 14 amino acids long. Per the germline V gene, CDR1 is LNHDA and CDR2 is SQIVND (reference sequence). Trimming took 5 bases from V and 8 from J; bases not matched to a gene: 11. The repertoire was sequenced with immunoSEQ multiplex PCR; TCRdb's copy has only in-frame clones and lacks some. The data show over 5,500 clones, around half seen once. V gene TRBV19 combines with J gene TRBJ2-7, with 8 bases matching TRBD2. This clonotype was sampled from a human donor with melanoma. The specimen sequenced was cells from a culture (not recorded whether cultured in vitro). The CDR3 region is CASSPSGGTLKQYF. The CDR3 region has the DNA TGTGCCAGTAGTCCCAGCGGGGGAACCCTCAAGCAGTACTTC. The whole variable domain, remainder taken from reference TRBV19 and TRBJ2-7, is DGGITQSPKYLFRKEGQNVTLSCEQNLNHDAMYWYRQDPGQGLRLIYYSQIVNDFQKGDIAEGYSVSREKKESFPLTVTSAQKNPTAFYLCASSPSGGTLKQYFGPGTRLTVT.